The 30 T cell receptor beta chains presented below share a single source sample, sequenced in a study of cytomegalovirus exposure and HLA in healthy donors (dated by TCRdb to about 2017). Libraries were constructed by the immunoSEQ multiplex PCR assay. The multiplex PCR relied on a mix of 60 forward primers for TCR Vbeta segments and 13 reverse primers for TCR Jbeta segments. In its TCRdb copy, this immuneACCESS table keeps in-frame sequences only and misses some clones. Where compared with another copy, unresolved V genes explain less than half of these, and the others have no known cause. In this sample the table shows 150,000 or so clones, about 85% of which occur a single time. 6% to 8.5% of the sample is taken by the ten largest. Sequenced sample: PBMCs. All receptors derive from a man aged 25 to 40 in good health and CMV-seropositive.

The chain joins TRBV6-5 to TRBJ2-1, with 7 bases matching TRBD2. Germline lookup yields CDR1 MNHEY and CDR2 SVGAGI. The CDR3 is 15 amino acids. The trim removed 6 bases at V and 0 bases at J, leaving 5 bases unmatched. The CDR3: CASRLAFSSYNEQFF. The CDR3 region has the DNA TGTGCCAGCAGACTAGCGTTTAGCTCCTACAATGAGCAGTTCTTC.

V gene TRBV19 combines with J gene TRBJ2-1; 10 nucleotides line up with TRBD1. The CDR3 has 17 residues. The junction had 14 bases not matched to a gene; V was cut back by 5 bases and J by 7 bases. Per germline, CDR1 LNHDA and CDR2 SQIVND (reference sequence). CDR3 nucleotide sequence: TGTGCCAGTAGTTGGAGCCTCGGGACAGGGGAAATGAATGAGCAGTTCTTC. Its translation is CASSWSLGTGEMNEQFF.

A few counts support this clone. The genes are TRBV19 and TRBJ1-5, with unresolved D. Germline assignment: CDR1 LNHDA and CDR2 SQIVND (reference sequence). The V end lost 4 bases, the J end lost 2 bases, and 15 bases lay between the germline ends. The CDR3 extends over 16 amino acids. The chain's CDR3 is CASSTTGGGGNQPQHF. As DNA, the CDR3 is TGTGCCAGTAGTACGACCGGAGGCGGGGGCAATCAGCCCCAGCATTTT.

This chain connects TRBV19 to TRBJ2-1, with 11 bases matching TRBD2. Germline V gene sequence: CDR1 LNHDA, CDR2 SQIVND (reference sequence). This CDR3 comprises 18 residues. The V and J ends lost 10 bases and 6 bases, in that order; junction bases with no gene match: 20. Here the CDR3 DNA reads TGTGCCACCCTGGGGGGGACTAGCGGACGAAAGGTCTTCAATGAGCAGTTCTTC. Residues: CATLGGTSGRKVFNEQFF.

CDR3 in DNA: TGTGCCAGCAGCCCCCCTCGACTAGCGGGGAGACTCTACGAGCAGTACTTC. It codes for CASSPPRLAGRLYEQYF. The J gene is TRBJ2-7, the V gene TRBV5-5, with 11 positions matching TRBD2. Trimming at V came to 4 bases and at J to 3 bases, leaving 12 bases not matched to a gene. The CDR3 runs 17 residues. The germline gives CDR1 SGHKS, CDR2 YYEKEE (reference sequence).

The J gene is TRBJ2-7, the V gene TRBV6-1; D possibly corresponds to TRBD2 (6 bases). Looked up from germline, CDR1 is MNHNS and CDR2 is SASEGT. The CDR3 has 16 residues. Trimming took off 2 bases at V and 2 bases at J, with 16 bases between the two ends. The CDR3: CASSEIGVAETYEQYF. In nucleotides, the CDR3 is TGTGCCAGCAGTGAAATAGGAGTAGCGGAAACCTACGAGCAGTACTTC.

The CDR3 bases are TGTGCCAGCAGGGGGAGGGGAGAGGGGGGCTACACTGAAGCTTTCTTT. It specifies CASRGRGEGGYTEAFF. V usage is TRBV27 and J usage is TRBJ1-1, with D possibly matching TRBD1 (6 bases). CDR3 length: 16 residues. Germline V gives CDR1 MNHEY, CDR2 SMNVEV (reference sequence). Trimming shortened V by 6 bases and J by 3 bases, and 20 bases separated the two germline ends.

This clone was picked up a small number of times. This chain connects TRBV19 to TRBJ2-7, with 9 bases aligning to TRBD1. V shed 5 bases and J 2 bases; nucleotides not matched to a gene: 4. This CDR3 is 14 amino acids long. Germline V gene data show CDR1 as LNHDA and CDR2 as SQIVND (reference sequence). CDR3 bases: TGTGCCAGTAGTCGCCGGGACAGGGCCTACGAGCAGTACTTC. It is translated as CASSRRDRAYEQYF.

The genes are TRBV11-2 and TRBJ2-1, with D maybe TRBD2 (5 bases). The CDR3 consists of 13 residues. V lost 8 bases and J 6 bases, leaving 14 bases between the germline ends. Germline CDR1 and CDR2: SGHAT and FQNNGV. The DNA for the CDR3 is TGTGCCAGCGGCATGGATGAGGGCAATGAGCAGTTCTTC. This encodes CASGMDEGNEQFF.

The chain joins TRBV11-1 to TRBJ2-2, with 8 bases fitting TRBD1. V gave up 4 bases and J gave up 7 bases; unmatched junction bases: 8. In germline, CDR1 is SGHAT, CDR2 FQDESV (reference sequence). The CDR3 runs 15 residues. The CDR3 bases are TGTGCCAGCAGCTCGGGACAGGAGGCAGTCGGGGAGCTGTTTTTT. This translates into CASSSGQEAVGELFF.

The chain recombines TRBV15 with TRBJ1-1; D is ambiguous. Trimming took 0 bases from V and 0 from J, leaving 14 bases between them. This CDR3 comprises 17 residues. Germline V lookup: CDR1 LNHNV, CDR2 YYDKDF (reference sequence). In DNA form, the CDR3 reads TGTGCCACCAGCAGAGATAAGATTTACAGTATGAACACTGAAGCTTTCTTT. Protein sequence: CATSRDKIYSMNTEAFF.

The chain uses TRBV10-3 and TRBJ2-3; D possibly corresponds to TRBD2 (6 bases). Trimming removed 2 bases from V and 4 bases from J, with 10 bases in between. Germline V gene sequence: CDR1 ENHRY, CDR2 SYGVKD. This CDR3 spans 14 amino acids. The CDR3 nucleotides read TGTGCCATCAGTGAGCCCCGACTAGCAGATACGCAGTATTTT. Protein: CAISEPRLADTQYF.

This clone appeared a few times. This sequence joins TRBV7-2 and TRBJ2-5, with TRBD2 matching 14 bases. Per germline, CDR1 SGHTA and CDR2 FQGNSA. The length of the CDR3 is 16 residues. V lost 5 bases to trimming and J lost 5 bases; unmatched junction nucleotides: 7. The CDR3 spells CASSVTSGGARETQYF. The CDR3 DNA is TGTGCCAGCAGCGTGACTAGCGGGGGGGCCAGGGAGACCCAGTACTTC.

In its sample, this clone was seen a few times. The rearrangement joins TRBV2 to TRBJ1-5, with D possibly TRBD1 on 6 matching bases. The V gene's germline CDR1 is SNHLY and CDR2 FYNNEI. Trimming took 7 bases from V and 2 from J, leaving 9 bases between them. The CDR3 runs 13 residues. The CDR3 nucleotides are TGTGCCAGCACCCGACAGGGCAATCAGCCCCAGCATTTT. It encodes CASTRQGNQPQHF.

This clone turned up a few times. The chain uses TRBV5-5 and TRBJ2-5; D possibly corresponds to TRBD1 (5 bases). There are 15 residues in the CDR3. Germline V gene lookup returns CDR1 SGHKS and CDR2 YYEKEE (reference sequence). V lost 2 bases to trimming and J lost 7 bases, with 18 bases between them. This CDR3 reads CASSFLGYRTGTQYF. CDR3 DNA sequence: TGTGCCAGCAGCTTTTTAGGGTACAGGACCGGGACCCAGTACTTC.

This chain uses TRBV9 with TRBJ2-2, with a tentative D call TRBD2 (6 bases). V gave up 6 bases and J gave up 3 bases, with 12 bases separating them. CDR1 is SGDLS and CDR2 is YYNGEE in the germline V gene. CDR3 length: 14 amino acids. Here the CDR3 reads CASTPRRDTGELFF. The CDR3 nucleotides read TGTGCCAGCACCCCAAGGAGGGACACCGGGGAGCTGTTTTTT.

The chain combines TRBV18 with TRBJ2-1, with a possible D match to TRBD1 (6 bases). CDR1 KGHSH and CDR2 LQKENI come from the germline V gene. The ends were cut back, 5 bases at V and 8 bases at J, with 19 bases in the middle. This CDR3 has 15 residues. CDR3 sequence reads: CASSATASQGDEQFF. The CDR3 DNA is TGTGCCAGCTCAGCCACCGCCTCACAGGGCGATGAGCAGTTCTTC.

This clone has just one count. The chain couples TRBV18 to TRBJ2-7; TRBD1 agrees at 11 bases. Per germline, CDR1 KGHSH and CDR2 LQKENI. With 6 bases clipped from V and 6 bases from J, the junction kept 7 bases outside the gene matches. This CDR3 comprises 14 residues. The CDR3, as DNA: TGTGCCAGCTCCCGGACAGGGGGCGTATCCGAGCAGTACTTC. Its translation: CASSRTGGVSEQYF. The entire variable domain, with the rest obtained from reference TRBV18 and TRBJ2-7, is as follows: NAGVMQNPRHLVRRRGQEARLRCSPMKGHSHVYWYRQLPEEGLKFMVYLQKENIIDESGMPKERFSAEFPKEGPSILRIQQVVRGDSAAYFCASSRTGGVSEQYFGPGTRLTVT.

V is TRBV10-3 and J is TRBJ2-2; 8 bases line up with TRBD1. CDR1 and CDR2 (germline): ENHRY, SYGVKD. The V and J ends lost 3 bases and 7 bases, in that order; junction bases with no gene match: 7. There are 15 residues in the CDR3. CDR3 residues: CAISDWQGAGGELFF. CDR3 nucleotide sequence: TGTGCCATCAGTGATTGGCAGGGGGCAGGCGGGGAGCTGTTTTTT.

This chain links TRBV5-1 with TRBJ2-2; a weak D match, TRBD1 (7 bases). Trimming took off 4 bases at V and 7 bases at J, with 17 bases between the two ends. The CDR3 covers 15 residues. The germline V gene has CDR1 SGHRS and CDR2 YFSETQ. The CDR3 DNA is TGCGCCAGCAGCATCCGACAGGGCGGGGACGGGGAGCTGTTTTTT. Translation: CASSIRQGGDGELFF.

The rearrangement joins TRBV6-5 to TRBJ1-1; D is undetermined. Germline V gives CDR1 MNHEY, CDR2 SVGAGI. Trimming removed 2 bases at V and 3 bases at J, with 13 bases between. This CDR3 region has 15 residues. CDR3 nucleotide sequence: TGTGCCAGCAGTTACGGTGGGCTTCGGTACACTGAAGCTTTCTTT. Translation gives CASSYGGLRYTEAFF.

DNA for the CDR3: TGTGCCAGCAGCTTAGGAGGGGGAGACTATGGCTACACCTTC. As protein: CASSLGGGDYGYTF. The chain has TRBV7-9 and TRBJ1-2, with D possibly TRBD1 on 6 matching bases. The CDR3 is 14 residues long. With 1 base removed from V and 3 bases from J, the gap between germline ends came to 9 bases. Germline V gene lookup returns CDR1 SEHNR and CDR2 FQNEAQ (reference sequence).

The chain is built from TRBV5-1 and TRBJ1-6; no reliable D call. V lost 5 bases and J 7 bases, leaving 10 bases between the germline ends. CDR1 is SGHRS, CDR2 YFSETQ, per germline. This CDR3 contains 13 residues. The CDR3 bases are TGCGCCAGCAGTGAGGGTCAGAATTCACCCCTCCACTTT. It translates to CASSEGQNSPLHF.

This clone was observed many times. V is TRBV11-3 and J is TRBJ2-3; 11 bases are a match to TRBD2. The CDR3 consists of 16 residues. J gave up 0 bases and V 5 bases, and 4 bases lay outside the gene matches. Germline V gene sequence: CDR1 SGHNT, CDR2 YENEEA. The CDR3 nucleotides read TGTGCCAGCAGCGCCAGACTAGCGGGGAGCACAGATACGCAGTATTTT. It specifies CASSARLAGSTDTQYF.

The chain has TRBV7-8 and TRBJ2-1; 7 bases fit TRBD2. CDR3 length: 16 residues. The trim removed 0 bases at V and 0 bases at J, leaving 2 bases unmatched. From germline, CDR1 is SGHVS and CDR2 FQNEAQ. The CDR3 is CASSLARTSSYNEQFF. DNA for the CDR3: TGTGCCAGCAGCTTAGCCCGGACTAGCTCCTACAATGAGCAGTTCTTC.

The gene calls are TRBV5-1 and TRBJ1-2, with D tentatively TRBD1 (5 bases). The germline V gene has CDR1 SGHRS and CDR2 YFSETQ. CDR3 length: 14 amino acids. Trimming shortened V by 4 bases and J by 0 bases, and 10 bases separated the two germline ends. CDR3 sequence reads: CASSLDRANYGYTF. The CDR3 nucleotides are TGCGCCAGCAGCCTAGACAGAGCTAACTATGGCTACACCTTC.

The chain employs TRBV27 and TRBJ2-7; no reliable D call. The length of the CDR3 is 13 residues. CDR1 MNHEY and CDR2 SMNVEV come from the germline V gene (reference sequence). V shed 7 bases and J shed 3 bases, with 13 bases lying between them. DNA for the CDR3: TGTGCCAGCATCGACTCTTTAAGCTACGAGCAGTACTTC. It specifies CASIDSLSYEQYF.

This clone came up a few times. This chain joins TRBV6-5 and TRBJ2-5, with a weak D call TRBD2 (6 bases). The CDR3 has 14 residues. Germline CDR1 and CDR2: MNHEY and SVGAGI. Between the trimmed V and J ends, which lost 4 bases and 0 bases, there was a span of 9 bases. The CDR3 loop is CASSFGGYQETQYF. The CDR3, as DNA: TGTGCCAGCAGTTTCGGAGGGTACCAAGAGACCCAGTACTTC.

This clone was detected only once. The J gene is TRBJ1-4, the V gene TRBV28; 10 nucleotides match TRBD1. Germline CDR1 and CDR2: MDHEN and SYDVKM. The ends lost 4 bases at V and 6 bases at J; junction bases unmatched: 2. The CDR3 extends over 14 amino acids. This CDR3 is CASSSGQGHEKLFF. The DNA of the CDR3 is TGTGCCAGCAGTTCGGGACAGGGGCATGAAAAACTGTTTTTT.

The chain carries TRBV6-5 and TRBJ2-1, with D possibly TRBD2 on 6 matching bases. Germline V gene sequence: CDR1 MNHEY, CDR2 SVGAGI. The CDR3 totals 14 residues. Trimming took 8 bases from V and 0 from J, leaving 11 bases between them. The CDR3 DNA is TGTGCCAGCCGACGGGGGAGCTCCTACAATGAGCAGTTCTTC. This encodes CASRRGSSYNEQFF.